Following are 8 T cell receptor beta chains from one sample sequenced in a study of shared clonotypes between healthy human individuals. Some clones are missing from TCRdb's copy, which holds only in-frame ones; the method was immunoSEQ multiplex PCR. The data show roughly 1,100,000 clones, around 75% seen once. Sequenced: memory CD4+ T cells sorted from blood. Subset meaning: CD45RA-negative fraction. The receptors were gathered from a man aged 18 to 30 in good health.

The CDR3 protein is CAWSELKEQFF. CDR3 DNA: TGTGCCTGGAGTGAGTTGAAAGAGCAGTTCTTC. The chain combines TRBV30 with TRBJ2-1; no definite D call. This CDR3 region has 11 residues. Looked up from germline, CDR1 is GTSNPN and CDR2 is SVGIG (reference sequence). V was trimmed by 1 base and J by 10 bases, leaving 8 bases between them.

This clone was counted between two and nine times. Other DNA sequences within the sample encode an identical CDR3. This rearrangement joins TRBV6-5 to TRBJ1-2; a possible D gene is TRBD1 (5 bases). Trimming stripped 0 bases from V and 1 base from J, with 9 bases between. Per germline, CDR1 MNHEY and CDR2 SVGAGI. This CDR3 region has 15 residues. Here the CDR3 DNA reads TGTGCCAGCAGTTACTCCGGGACGGGTAACTATGGCTACACCTTC. This gives the protein CASSYSGTGNYGYTF.

This chain links TRBV6-1 with TRBJ2-6, with D hard to call. The germline gives CDR1 MNHNS, CDR2 SASEGT. The CDR3 runs to 17 residues. Trimming stripped 0 bases from V and 4 bases from J, with 13 bases between. DNA for the CDR3: TGTGCCAGCAGTGAAGCGCTTCTGGGAAGGGGGGCCAACGTCCTGACTTTC. It specifies CASSEALLGRGANVLTF.

Points on this clone: This sample includes further DNA sequences coding for the same CDR3. This rearrangement joins TRBV18 to TRBJ1-1, with 7 bases lining up with TRBD1. J was trimmed by 5 bases and V by 1 base; bases with no gene match: 4. The CDR3 extends over 14 amino acids. Germline CDR1 reads KGHSH; CDR2 reads LQKENI. The CDR3 DNA sequence: TGTGCCAGCTCACCACGGCAGGGGGATACTGAAGCTTTCTTT. It codes for CASSPRQGDTEAFF.

As for this clone: The same CDR3 arises from other DNA sequences in this sample as well. The chain couples TRBV6-6 to TRBJ1-5; 10 bases match TRBD1. This CDR3 has 16 residues. The V gene's germline CDR1 is MNHNY and CDR2 SVGAGI (reference sequence). V shed 2 bases and J 1 base; nucleotides not matched to a gene: 2. This chain's CDR3 is CASSYPGQGSNQPQHF. The CDR3 DNA reads TGTGCCAGCAGTTACCCGGGACAGGGGAGCAATCAGCCCCAGCATTTT.

Only a few counts were recorded for this clone. A much larger clone differs by one base, so this may be a read error. The rearrangement links TRBV7-9 to TRBJ1-1; D remains ambiguous. The V end was cut by 1 base, the J end by 3 bases, with 6 bases between. CDR3 length equals 13 residues. CDR1 is SEHNR and CDR2 is FQNEAQ in the germline V gene (reference sequence). CDR3 DNA sequence: TGTGCCAGCAGCTTAGTAGGGTACACTGAAGCTTTCTTT. Protein product: CASSLVGYTEAFF.

V and J are TRBV11-3 and TRBJ2-1; 7 positions match TRBD2. From germline, CDR1 is SGHNT and CDR2 YENEEA. Trimming took 3 bases from V and 0 from J; bases not matched to a gene: 2. The CDR3 has 15 residues. The CDR3 loop is CASSFGGSSYNEQFF. The CDR3 coding sequence is TGTGCCAGCAGCTTCGGGGGGAGCTCCTACAATGAGCAGTTCTTC.

This chain uses TRBV7-2 with TRBJ2-7; D ambiguous. This CDR3 is built from 13 residues. The ends were cut back, 1 base at V and 3 bases at J, with 7 bases in the middle. Germline lookup yields CDR1 SGHTA and CDR2 FQGNSA. The CDR3 DNA sequence: TGTGCCAGCAGCTTAGGAGTCGGCTACGAGCAGTACTTC. It is translated as CASSLGVGYEQYF.